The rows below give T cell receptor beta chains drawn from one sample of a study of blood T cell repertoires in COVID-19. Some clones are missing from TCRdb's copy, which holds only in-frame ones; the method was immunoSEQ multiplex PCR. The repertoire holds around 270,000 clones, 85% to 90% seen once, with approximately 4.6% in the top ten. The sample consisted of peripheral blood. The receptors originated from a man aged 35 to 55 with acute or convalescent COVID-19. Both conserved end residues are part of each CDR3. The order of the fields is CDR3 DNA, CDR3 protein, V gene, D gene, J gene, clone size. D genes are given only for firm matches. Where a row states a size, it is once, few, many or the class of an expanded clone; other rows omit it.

cdr3_nt: TGTGCCAGAAGAGGGCAGGGGGCCAATTCACCCCTCCACTTT
cdr3_aa: CARRGQGANSPLHF
v_call: TRBV5-3
d_call: TRBD1
j_call: TRBJ1-6
clone_size: -

cdr3_nt: TGTGCCAGCAGCTTAGGTCGGGGCAGGGGAAGCAATCAGCCCCAGCATTTT
cdr3_aa: CASSLGRGRGSNQPQHF
v_call: TRBV11-2
d_call: -
j_call: TRBJ1-5
clone_size: -

cdr3_nt: TGTGCCAGTAGTATTGGGGCTGCAATTACTGAAGCTTTCTTT
cdr3_aa: CASSIGAAITEAFF
v_call: TRBV19
d_call: -
j_call: TRBJ1-1
clone_size: -

cdr3_nt: TGTGCCAGCAGCTTGGTGGCAGGGGGAGATCAGCCCCAGCATTTT
cdr3_aa: CASSLVAGGDQPQHF
v_call: TRBV5-5
d_call: TRBD1
j_call: TRBJ1-5
clone_size: -

cdr3_nt: TGTGCCAGCAGGAGGGGTCCGACTAGCGGGGGCCCTCTCAGCTCCTACAATGAGCAGTTCTTC
cdr3_aa: CASRRGPTSGGPLSSYNEQFF
v_call: TRBV7-6
d_call: TRBD2
j_call: TRBJ2-1
clone_size: once

cdr3_nt: TGCAGCGTCCGTCGACAGGGGGGTCCCCAGCATTTT
cdr3_aa: CSVRRQGGPQHF
v_call: TRBV29-1
d_call: TRBD1
j_call: TRBJ1-5
clone_size: -

cdr3_nt: TGTGCCAGCAGCCCCCGGAGGGCCTCAGGAAACACCATATATTTT
cdr3_aa: CASSPRRASGNTIYF
v_call: TRBV9
d_call: -
j_call: TRBJ1-3
clone_size: -

cdr3_nt: TGTGCCTGGAGGGTCACAGGGGACGGAAACACCATATATTTT
cdr3_aa: CAWRVTGDGNTIYF
v_call: TRBV30
d_call: TRBD1
j_call: TRBJ1-3
clone_size: -

cdr3_nt: TGTGCCAGCAGCTCAATCAGGGGGGATAAATACACCTTC
cdr3_aa: CASSSIRGDKYTF
v_call: TRBV7-3
d_call: TRBD1
j_call: TRBJ1-2
clone_size: -

cdr3_nt: TGTGCCAGCAGCTTACCGGGACAGGGGGCTTACGAGCAGTACTTC
cdr3_aa: CASSLPGQGAYEQYF
v_call: TRBV11-2
d_call: TRBD1
j_call: TRBJ2-7
clone_size: -

cdr3_nt: TGTGCCAGCAAAGAGGGTGATTGGCAGGCCACTTTCTTT
cdr3_aa: CASKEGDWQATFF
v_call: TRBV27
d_call: -
j_call: TRBJ1-1
clone_size: once

cdr3_nt: TGTGCCAGTAGTCTGGGGCCTTATTATGGCTACACCTTC
cdr3_aa: CASSLGPYYGYTF
v_call: TRBV19
d_call: -
j_call: TRBJ1-2
clone_size: -

cdr3_nt: TGTGCCAGCAGTCCCTGGACAGGGCGCTCACCCCTCCACTTT
cdr3_aa: CASSPWTGRSPLHF
v_call: TRBV3-1/TRBV3-2
d_call: TRBD1
j_call: TRBJ1-6
clone_size: -

cdr3_nt: TGCAGTGCTAGTTTGACACCCCACAATGAGCAGTTCTTC
cdr3_aa: CSASLTPHNEQFF
v_call: TRBV20-1
d_call: -
j_call: TRBJ2-1
clone_size: -

cdr3_nt: TGCAGTGCTTCTCTAGCGGGGATGCGATATTTT
cdr3_aa: CSASLAGMRYF
v_call: TRBV20-1
d_call: TRBD2
j_call: TRBJ2-3
clone_size: -

cdr3_nt: TGTGCCAGCAGTTACGTAGACAGCTCTGGAAACACCATATATTTT
cdr3_aa: CASSYVDSSGNTIYF
v_call: TRBV6-6
d_call: -
j_call: TRBJ1-3
clone_size: -

cdr3_nt: TGTGCCAGCAGCCTCCCAGACAGGGCATACGAGCAGTACTTC
cdr3_aa: CASSLPDRAYEQYF
v_call: TRBV11-2
d_call: TRBD1
j_call: TRBJ2-7
clone_size: -

cdr3_nt: TGCGCCAGCAGCCAAGACGCAAACCGGGACAGAATTATAGCGGGGGCGATCCACGAGCAGTACTTC
cdr3_aa: CASSQDANRDRIIAGAIHEQYF
v_call: TRBV4-1
d_call: TRBD2
j_call: TRBJ2-7
clone_size: once

cdr3_nt: TGTGCCAGCAGCCGCCGGACAGGGAACACCGGGGAGCTGTTTTTT
cdr3_aa: CASSRRTGNTGELFF
v_call: TRBV5-8
d_call: TRBD1
j_call: TRBJ2-2
clone_size: -